Listed below are T cell receptor beta chains from one sample, sequenced in a study of Ad26.COV2.S vaccination and SARS-CoV-2 variants. Libraries were prepared by immunoSEQ multiplex PCR; TCRdb keeps only in-frame clonotypes and omits some of them. The table records about 500,000 clones, approximately 90% of them present only once. This specimen was peripheral blood, taken in a trial of Ad26.COV2.S vaccine versus placebo. The source of these receptors is a person between 18 and 60 years old who received the Ad26.COV2.S COVID-19 vaccine or a placebo. Each CDR3 is given with its conserved first and last residue. The D gene is left open where the match is weak. Size tells how often a clone was seen (once, few, many) or the class of an expanded clone, and some rows leave it out.

TRBJ2-2,.,.,TRBV6-5,CASYAPGELFF,TGTGCCAGCTATGCCCCCGGGGAGCTGTTTTTT
TRBJ2-3,.,.,TRBV12-3/TRBV12-4,CASSPRADTQYF,TGTGCCAGCAGCCCCCGGGCAGATACGCAGTATTTT
TRBJ2-7,TRBD1,once,TRBV11-2,CASSLAGTGHPYEQYF,TGTGCCAGCAGCTTAGCCGGGACAGGGCATCCCTACGAGCAGTACTTC
TRBJ1-5,TRBD1,.,TRBV19,CASSRDRGRTPQHF,TGTGCCAGTAGTAGGGACAGGGGTAGAACCCCCCAGCATTTT
TRBJ2-3,.,.,TRBV19,CASSIDSSTDTQYF,TGTGCCAGTAGTATTGACAGTAGCACAGATACGCAGTATTTT
TRBJ2-1,.,.,TRBV7-2,CASSLTTSYNEQFF,TGTGCCAGCAGCTTAACAACCTCCTACAATGAGCAGTTCTTC
TRBJ1-2,.,.,TRBV27,CASKERGYNYGYTF,TGTGCCAGCAAGGAGCGGGGGTACAACTATGGCTACACCTTC
TRBJ1-2,.,once,TRBV18,CASSELDAGDGYTF,TGTGCCAGCTCAGAACTCGACGCGGGCGACGGCTACACCTTC
TRBJ2-7,.,.,TRBV7-8,CASSFLSGASPYEQYF,TGTGCCAGCAGCTTTCTCTCGGGGGCCTCCCCCTACGAGCAGTACTTC
TRBJ2-5,.,.,TRBV5-1,CASSPRGSNQETQYF,TGCGCCAGCAGCCCCCGGGGGTCCAACCAAGAGACCCAGTACTTC
TRBJ1-3,.,.,TRBV6-5,CASTAGNTIYF,TGTGCCAGCACCGCTGGAAACACCATATATTTT
TRBJ2-7,TRBD1,.,TRBV7-2,CASSLGGTGAYEQYF,TGTGCCAGCAGCTTAGGTGGGACAGGGGCCTACGAGCAGTACTTC
TRBJ2-1,.,.,TRBV18,CASSPNRNEQFF,TGTGCCAGCTCACCAAACAGGAATGAGCAGTTCTTC
TRBJ1-6,.,.,TRBV2,CASSDRFGGSPLHF,TGTGCCAGCAGTGATAGGTTTGGGGGATCACCCCTCCACTTT
TRBJ1-3,.,.,TRBV11-2,CASSLGGYSGNTIYF,TGTGCCAGCAGCTTAGGGGGCTACTCTGGAAACACCATATATTTT
TRBJ1-5,.,.,TRBV19,CASSPASVPQHF,TGTGCCAGTAGTCCAGCCTCGGTGCCCCAGCATTTT
TRBJ1-5,.,.,TRBV7-2,CASSLTDNQPQHF,TGTGCCAGCAGCTTGACAGACAATCAGCCCCAGCATTTT
TRBJ2-7,.,few,TRBV5-1,CASSLAAGQDYEQYF,TGCGCCAGCAGCTTGGCAGCGGGACAGGACTACGAGCAGTACTTC
TRBJ2-5,.,.,TRBV12-3/TRBV12-4,CASSLGGTQYF,TGTGCCAGCAGTTTAGGGGGGACCCAGTACTTC
TRBJ2-7,.,.,TRBV4-1,CASRPGTGLSYEQYF,TGCGCCAGCAGACCCGGGACGGGACTCTCCTACGAGCAGTACTTC
TRBJ2-6,TRBD2,.,TRBV7-3,CASSKYSGEIFSGANVLTF,TGTGCCAGCAGCAAATATAGCGGGGAAATCTTTTCTGGGGCCAACGTCCTGACTTTC
TRBJ2-7,TRBD1,once,TRBV6-2/TRBV6-3,CASSYMQGQNSYEQYF,TGTGCCAGCAGTTACATGCAGGGACAGAACTCCTACGAGCAGTACTTC
TRBJ1-3,TRBD1,.,TRBV9,CASSVALGTGDNGNTIYF,TGTGCCAGCAGCGTAGCCCTGGGGACAGGAGACAATGGAAACACCATATATTTT
TRBJ2-7,TRBD2,.,TRBV18,CASSPTSGGPYEQYF,TGTGCCAGCTCACCGACTAGCGGGGGGCCCTACGAGCAGTACTTC
TRBJ2-5,.,once,TRBV5-1,CASSWDTHMTQYF,TGCGCCAGCAGCTGGGACACCCATATGACCCAGTACTTC
TRBJ2-1,.,.,TRBV30,CAWSVNRRDSRGEQFF,TGTGCCTGGAGTGTAAACCGGAGGGACTCCCGTGGTGAGCAGTTCTTC
TRBJ1-3,.,.,TRBV9,CASSPGDRGSGNTIYF,TGTGCCAGCAGCCCCGGGGACCGCGGCTCTGGAAACACCATATATTTT
TRBJ1-2,.,.,TRBV3-1/TRBV3-2,CASSPGQSYGYTF,TGTGCCAGCAGCCCCGGACAGTCCTATGGCTACACCTTC
TRBJ1-2,.,.,TRBV19,CASSIGGPGIGYTF,TGTGCCAGTAGTATAGGAGGACCAGGAATTGGCTACACCTTC
TRBJ2-7,.,.,TRBV12-3/TRBV12-4,CASSFETYEQYF,TGTGCCAGCAGCTTCGAGACCTACGAGCAGTACTTC
TRBJ1-3,.,once,TRBV7-2,CASSLLGGAGNTIYF,TGTGCCAGCAGCCTATTGGGGGGGGCTGGAAACACCATATATTTT
TRBJ2-1,TRBD2,.,TRBV7-2,CASSSSGGDYNEQFF,TGTGCCAGCAGCTCAAGCGGGGGGGATTACAATGAGCAGTTCTTC
TRBJ1-2,.,.,TRBV5-4,CASSSLRGSGGYTF,TGTGCCAGCAGCTCGCTGAGGGGCTCGGGTGGCTACACCTTC
TRBJ2-3,TRBD1,.,TRBV6-5,CASSRTGVVDTQYF,TGTGCCAGCAGTCGGACAGGGGTAGTGGATACGCAGTATTTT
TRBJ1-2,TRBD1,.,TRBV9,CASSTDRGRSGYTF,TGTGCCAGCAGCACGGACAGGGGGCGAAGTGGCTACACCTTC
TRBJ2-7,.,.,TRBV9,CASSVGGETYEQYF,TGTGCCAGCAGCGTAGGGGGGGAAACCTACGAGCAGTACTTC
TRBJ1-1,.,.,TRBV3-1/TRBV3-2,CASSQELKPRLGAFF,TGTGCCAGCAGCCAAGAGCTCAAACCCCGGTTGGGGGCTTTCTTT
TRBJ1-2,.,.,TRBV6-5,CASSYSPSRGYTF,TGTGCCAGCAGTTACTCCCCTTCAAGGGGCTACACCTTC